This T cell receptor (beta chain) comes out of a study of shared clonotypes between healthy human individuals. Findings of the study overall: The study's rarefaction showed incomplete sorted-subset sequencing despite large depth. Richness estimates generally favored naive over memory subsets.

CDR1 and CDR2 (germline): SGHAT, FQNNGV. This CDR3 comprises 15 residues. With V trimmed by 5 bases and J by 0 bases, 5 bases remained unmatched. With regard to this clone: What it binds is unknown.

Splitting of each subset's genomic DNA was done evenly across several immunoSEQ plates. Per sorted-subset replicate PCR, input was around 220 ng DNA, representing tens of thousands of T cell genomes. The assay was immunoSEQ multiplex PCR, and TCRdb's table has in-frame clones only and misses some. The sample lists millions of clones; approximately 93% were seen once. Sequencing was carried out using naive CD4+ T cells from PBMCs. Subset given: CD45RA+ positively selected. This rearrangement joins TRBV11-2 to TRBJ2-7; 9 bases are shared with TRBD2. The clonotype was recovered from a man aged 18 to 30 in good health. Some clones in this sample may be carry-over from other donors' samples. The DNA for the CDR3 is TGTGCCAGCAGCACCCTAGCGGGGAACTCCTACGAGCAGTACTTC. It yields the protein CASSTLAGNSYEQYF. Full variable domain (outside the CDR3, taken from reference TRBV11-2 and TRBJ2-7): EAGVAQSPRYKIIEKRQSVAFWCNPISGHATLYWYQQILGQGPKLLIQFQNNGVVDDSQLPKDRFSAERLKGVDSTLKIQPAKLEDSAVYLCASSTLAGNSYEQYFGPGTRLTVT.